This T cell receptor (beta chain) comes out of a study of stem cell transplantation in POMP-related autoinflammatory disease. Study-wide context: Hypothesis: faulty thymoproteasomes impair CD8+ T-cell selection, skewing TRB repertoires. Before transplant: CD4+ naive skewing, low CD8+ proportions, reduced cytokine secretion.

Measured with immunoSEQ multiplex PCR; TCRdb has only the in-frame clones, and not every one. The data contain roughly 8,500 clones, roughly 92% of them singletons. A word on this clone: Its specificity is not known.

Study results and caveats: Across all analyzed T-cell subsets, patients with PRAID tended toward reduced diversity and increased clonality. In PRAID patients, the number of distinct TRB V-J gene pairings was restricted.

Prominent immunodeficiency with autoinflammation defined PRAID. The TCR comes from a human donor with POMP-related autoinflammation and immune dysregulation (PRAID). Sample: CD8+ T cells from PBMCs, taken before stem cell transplantation.

CDR3: CASSETGINEKLFF. The CDR3 DNA sequence: TGCGCCAGCAGTGAGACAGGGATTAATGAAAAACTGTTTTTT. The chain links TRBV10-1 to TRBJ1-4, with a weak D call TRBD1 (6 bases). V shed 2 bases and J shed 4 bases, with 8 bases lying between them. This CDR3 region has 14 residues. Germline CDR1 is WNHNN and CDR2 is SYGVQD (reference sequence).